The 8 T cell receptor beta chains listed next were all sequenced from one sample in a study of T cell repertoires in cytomegalovirus infection. From the reads, TCRdb called clonotypes with MiXCR, one entry per CDR3 protein. The data show 300,000 or so distinct CDR3 sequences, with just under 25% seen just once and 13% held by the top ten. These TCRs are of unknown antigen specificity. Sample: cultured PBMCs, taken from culture after CMV antigen stimulation. Every receptor here comes from a human donor in good health (CMV status not recorded). Some clones in this sample may be carry-over from other donors' samples.

V gene TRBV6-1 combines with J gene TRBJ1-5; tentative D call: TRBD1 (5 bases). The ends were cut back, 7 bases at V and 5 bases at J, with 12 bases in the middle. This CDR3 region has 13 residues. CDR1 and CDR2 from the germline V gene are MNHNS and SASEGT. CDR3 amino acids: CASMGLYDQPQHF. For the CDR3, the DNA is TGTGCCAGCATGGGGCTGTATGATCAGCCCCAGCATTTT.

The table lists this clonotype with a few counts. The chain joins TRBV25-1 to TRBJ2-5; the D gene is possibly TRBD2 (5 bases). Germline V CDR1 and CDR2: MGHDK, SYGVNS. Trimming removed 4 bases at V and 5 bases at J, with 14 bases between. The CDR3 has 14 residues. The CDR3: CASSVRLTGETQYF. In nucleotides, the CDR3 is TGTGCCAGCAGTGTACGGCTAACGGGGGAGACCCAGTACTTC.

The sample holds many counts of this clonotype. This rearrangement joins TRBV5-8 to TRBJ1-5, with D possibly being TRBD1 (5 bases). Trimming pared 2 bases from V and 4 bases from J, leaving 13 bases between. Germline lookup yields CDR1 SGHTS and CDR2 YDEGEE. The CDR3 is 15 residues long. The CDR3 DNA reads TGTGCCAGCAGCTTAGGCCGGACACCAAATCAGCCCCAGCATTTT. As protein: CASSLGRTPNQPQHF.

This CDR3 is CASSPPIWGSGLAALLGQETQYF. CDR3 coding DNA: TGTGCCAGCTCACCACCGATTTGGGGTTCGGGACTAGCGGCCCTACTAGGGCAAGAGACCCAGTACTTC. J is TRBJ2-5 and V is TRBV18, with 11 bases fitting TRBD2. This CDR3 is 23 amino acids long. Germline V gives CDR1 KGHSH, CDR2 LQKENI. V lost 0 bases, J lost 2 bases, and 23 bases stayed unmatched.

This clonotype has just a few counts. The CDR3 coding sequence is TGTGCCAGTACACGAGGCGAGCAGTACGTC. Its protein is CASTRGEQYV. J is TRBJ2-7 and V is TRBV27; no clear D gene. The CDR3 is made up of 10 amino acids. Germline CDR1 MNHEY, CDR2 SMNVEV (reference sequence). V gave up 9 bases and J gave up 6 bases, with 9 bases separating them.

The chain is built from TRBV18 and TRBJ1-1, with TRBD1 as a possible D gene (6 bases). The CDR3 consists of 14 residues. Trimming took 4 bases from V and 6 from J, leaving 15 bases between them. Germline CDR1 reads KGHSH; CDR2 reads LQKENI. The CDR3 loop reads CASSLGTQPAEAFF. The CDR3 DNA sequence: TGTGCCAGCTCACTAGGGACACAACCCGCTGAAGCTTTCTTT.

This clonotype appeared many times. The chain couples TRBV6-5 to TRBJ2-3, with D perhaps matching TRBD2 (5 bases). The CDR3 is 14 amino acids. Germline values: CDR1 MNHEY, CDR2 SVGAGI. V was cut by 8 bases and J by 2 bases, with 14 bases left in between. CDR3: CASRSSQLTDTQYF. In DNA form, the CDR3 reads TGTGCCAGCCGATCTAGCCAACTCACAGATACGCAGTATTTT.

This clonotype occurred a few times. This chain joins TRBV7-2 and TRBJ1-6, with D maybe TRBD1 (5 bases). Germline CDR1 SGHTA, CDR2 FQGNSA. The CDR3 runs 14 residues. Trimming left V 5 bases short and J 7 bases short, with 12 bases between. The CDR3 DNA is TGTGCCAGCAGCCCCCGTTGGGGGAATTCACCCCTCCACTTT. Its translation is CASSPRWGNSPLHF.